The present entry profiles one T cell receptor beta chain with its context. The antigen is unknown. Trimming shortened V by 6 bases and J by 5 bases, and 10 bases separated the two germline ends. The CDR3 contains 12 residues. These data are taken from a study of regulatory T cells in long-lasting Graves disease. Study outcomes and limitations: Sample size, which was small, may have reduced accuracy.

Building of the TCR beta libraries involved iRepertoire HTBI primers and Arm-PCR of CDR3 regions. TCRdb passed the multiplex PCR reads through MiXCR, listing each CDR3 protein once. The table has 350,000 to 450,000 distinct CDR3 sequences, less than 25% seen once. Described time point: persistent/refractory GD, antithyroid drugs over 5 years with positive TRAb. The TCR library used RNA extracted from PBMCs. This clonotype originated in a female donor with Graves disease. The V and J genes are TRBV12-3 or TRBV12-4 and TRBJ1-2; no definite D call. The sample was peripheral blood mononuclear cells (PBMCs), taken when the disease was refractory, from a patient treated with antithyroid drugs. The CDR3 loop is CASRTVRYGYTF. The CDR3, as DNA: TGTGCCAGCAGGACGGTGAGATATGGCTACACCTTC.